Below, 27 T cell receptor beta chains from the same sample are listed, as sequenced in a study of neurological immune-mediated disorders. TCRdb re-derived calls from the 5' RACE reads in MiXCR, one entry per CDR3 protein. The table lists more than 50,000 distinct CDR3 sequences, 3% to 5% of them singletons. Sequenced: PBMCs. All receptors derive from a man aged 25 to 40 with multiple sclerosis.

There are many counts of this clonotype. The genes are TRBV7-9 and TRBJ2-3; a weak D match, TRBD2 (6 bases). Trimming removed 0 bases at V and 4 bases at J, with 8 bases between. Germline CDR1 and CDR2: SEHNR and FQNEAQ (reference sequence). The CDR3 totals 14 residues. CDR3 region: CASSLAGGADTQYF. Written as DNA, the CDR3 is TGTGCCAGCAGCTTAGCGGGGGGTGCAGATACGCAGTATTTT.

This clonotype was counted many times. V gene TRBV7-9 combines with J gene TRBJ2-5; D possibly matches TRBD1 or TRBD2 (5 bases each). V lost 7 bases and J 3 bases, leaving 18 bases between the germline ends. The CDR3 runs to 15 residues. The germline CDR1 and CDR2 sequences are SEHNR and FQNEAQ (reference sequence). This CDR3 is CASTKPGTREETQYF. The DNA for the CDR3 is TGTGCCAGCACCAAACCAGGGACGAGGGAAGAGACCCAGTACTTC.

This clonotype has a handful of counts. The chain uses TRBV5-1 and TRBJ2-4; D unresolved. Between the trimmed V and J ends, which lost 3 bases and 1 base, there was a span of 11 bases. This CDR3 is built from 15 residues. Germline lookup yields CDR1 SGHRS and CDR2 YFSETQ. The CDR3: CASSSVTRAKNIQYF. The CDR3 DNA follows: TGCGCCAGCAGCTCGGTGACCCGGGCCAAAAACATTCAGTACTTC.

V gene TRBV12-3 or TRBV12-4 combines with J gene TRBJ1-3, with D tentatively TRBD1 (5 bases). The V end was cut by 1 base, the J end by 2 bases, with 9 bases between. CDR3 length: 15 residues. For the CDR3, the DNA is TGTGCCAGCAGTTTAGGGGGCAGGCCTGGAAACACCATATATTTT. Translating gives CASSLGGRPGNTIYF.

This clonotype was found many times. This rearrangement joins TRBV20-1 to TRBJ1-6; TRBD1 agrees at 12 bases. The CDR3 is 17 residues long. V shed 3 bases and J 0 bases; nucleotides not matched to a gene: 3. Germline CDR1 DFQATT, CDR2 SNEGSKA (reference sequence). CDR3 sequence reads: CSARRDRGRSYNSPLHF. The CDR3 nucleotides read TGCAGTGCTAGGAGGGACAGGGGGCGCTCCTATAATTCACCCCTCCACTTT.

The sample holds a few counts of this clonotype. CDR3 DNA sequence: TGTGCCAGCAGCTTTCGACGGGAAGAAAACACCGGGGAGCTGTTTTTT. Protein sequence: CASSFRREENTGELFF. J is TRBJ2-2 and V is TRBV5-4; perhaps TRBD2 as D (5 bases). The CDR3 length is 16 residues. V was cut by 2 bases and J by 2 bases, with 13 bases left in between. In germline, CDR1 is SGHNT, CDR2 YYREEE (reference sequence).

This clonotype was counted at least ten times. The chain couples TRBV3-1 to TRBJ1-4; the match to TRBD1 covers 7 bases. The CDR3 has 16 amino acids. The germline CDR1 and CDR2 sequences are LGHDT and YNNKEL (reference sequence). V lost 1 base, J lost 5 bases, and 7 bases stayed unmatched. Here the CDR3 reads CASSQAKGAWNEKLFF. The CDR3 DNA reads as TGTGCCAGCAGCCAAGCGAAGGGGGCCTGGAATGAAAAACTGTTTTTT.

This clonotype has ten or more counts. The chain employs TRBV20-1 and TRBJ1-5, with D uncertain. Trimming shortened V by 0 bases and J by 0 bases, and 12 bases separated the two germline ends. This CDR3 region has 16 residues. Looked up from germline, CDR1 is DFQATT and CDR2 is SNEGSKA (reference sequence). CDR3 sequence (DNA): TGCAGTGCTAGAGATGGTACACACGATAGCAATCAGCCCCAGCATTTT. Translation gives CSARDGTHDSNQPQHF.

This clonotype showed up many times. The rearrangement joins TRBV19 to TRBJ2-7; D may be TRBD1 (5 bases). CDR1 and CDR2 from the germline V gene are LNHDA and SQIVND (reference sequence). CDR3 length: 13 amino acids. The V and J ends lost 2 bases and 6 bases respectively, with 11 bases between them. The CDR3 coding sequence is TGTGCCAGTAGTATACTAGGGGCTGGCGAGCAGTACTTC. It is translated as CASSILGAGEQYF.

This clonotype was counted at least ten times. The DNA for the CDR3 is TGTGCCAGCAGTCCCCAAGGTGGGGCCAACGTCCTGACTTTC. Its translation: CASSPQGGANVLTF. The chain couples TRBV12-3 or TRBV12-4 to TRBJ2-6; D is ambiguous. The CDR3 has 14 residues. Trimming shortened V by 5 bases and J by 3 bases, and 8 bases separated the two germline ends.

This clonotype has just a few counts. The chain links TRBV5-1 to TRBJ2-7, with a weak D call TRBD1 (6 bases). The CDR3 consists of 16 residues. The V end lost 3 bases, the J end lost 2 bases, and 18 bases lay between the germline ends. Germline CDR1 and CDR2: SGHRS and YFSETQ. The CDR3 bases are TGCGCCAGCAGCTCTGGAAGGGGGACCCAGCCCTACGAGCAGTACTTC. Translated, it gives CASSSGRGTQPYEQYF.

This clonotype was picked up many times. V and J are TRBV4-1 and TRBJ2-7, with a possible D match to TRBD2 (6 bases). V was shortened by 4 bases and J by 2 bases, with 12 bases between the two germline ends. Germline V lookup: CDR1 MGHRA, CDR2 YSYEKL. This CDR3 is built from 14 residues. This CDR3 is CASSLMGRPYEQYF. The CDR3 DNA reads as TGCGCCAGCAGCCTTATGGGGAGGCCCTACGAGCAGTACTTC.

This clonotype showed up many times. The chain employs TRBV28 and TRBJ1-5; unclear D gene. Trimming left V 3 bases short and J 7 bases short, with 13 bases between. The CDR3 is made up of 14 amino acids. Germline V gene data show CDR1 as MDHEN and CDR2 as SYDVKM. DNA of the CDR3: TGTGCCAGCAGTTTGGGGAGCGGGAGGCAGCCCCAGCATTTT. Protein: CASSLGSGRQPQHF. Together with reference TRBV28 and TRBJ1-5, the CDR3 gives the full variable domain: DVKVTQSSRYLVKRTGEKVFLECVQDMDHENMFWYRQDPGLGLRLIYFSYDVKMKEKGDIPEGYSVSREKKERFSLILESASTNQTSMYLCASSLGSGRQPQHFGDGTRLSIL.

In its sample, this clonotype was seen many times. V and J are TRBV7-9 and TRBJ2-5, with D uncertain. The CDR3 length is 15 residues. V gave up 5 bases and J gave up 4 bases, with 17 bases separating them. Germline V gene lookup returns CDR1 SEHNR and CDR2 FQNEAQ (reference sequence). CDR3 sequence reads: CASSIILSVRETQYF. The CDR3, as DNA: TGTGCCAGCAGCATTATATTATCGGTCCGAGAGACCCAGTACTTC. Using reference TRBV7-9 and TRBJ2-5 for the parts outside the CDR3, the full variable domain is DTGVSQNPRHKITKRGQNVTFRCDPISEHNRLYWYRQTLGQGPEFLTYFQNEAQLEKSRLLSDRFSAERPKGSFSTLEIQRTEQGDSAMYLCASSIILSVRETQYFGPGTRLLVL.

This clonotype was observed at least ten times. The chain links TRBV3-1 to TRBJ1-1; D not certain. The CDR3 loop spans 15 amino acids. CDR1 is LGHDT, CDR2 YNNKEL, per germline (reference sequence). The ends were cut back, 0 bases at V and 0 bases at J, with 8 bases in the middle. The CDR3 coding sequence is TGTGCCAGCAGCCAAGACAGTACAGTGAACACTGAAGCTTTCTTT. Translation gives CASSQDSTVNTEAFF.

This clonotype is medium-sized within its sample. The chain recombines TRBV20-1 with TRBJ1-5; 8 bases match TRBD1. Trimming cost V 6 bases and J 9 bases; bases outside gene matches: 7. The CDR3 has 12 residues. Germline loops: CDR1 DFQATT, CDR2 SNEGSKA (reference sequence). Here the CDR3 DNA reads TGCAGTGCCGGACAGGGTAGGCGGCCCCAGCATTTT. It yields the protein CSAGQGRRPQHF.

This clonotype was counted ten times or more. The V call is TRBV5-1, the J call TRBJ2-3, with TRBD1 matching 7 bases. Trimming removed 1 base from V and 4 bases from J; junction bases left unmatched: 6. CDR1 is SGHRS, CDR2 YFSETQ, per germline. This CDR3 comprises 15 residues. CDR3 region: CASSLKGAFSDTQYF. CDR3 coding DNA: TGCGCCAGCAGCTTGAAGGGGGCGTTTTCAGATACGCAGTATTTT.

In regard to this clonotype: The junction departs from the called germline gene at one end, perhaps through a read error. V usage is TRBV3-1 and J usage is TRBJ1-6; D is unclear. This CDR3 spans 15 amino acids. Per germline, CDR1 LGHDT and CDR2 YNNKEL (reference sequence). In nucleotides, the CDR3 is TGTGCCAGCAGCCTCGAGGGTGGTAATGGTTCACCCCTCAACTTT. This codes for CASSLEGGNGSPLNF.

This clonotype was seen many times. The chain combines TRBV29-1 with TRBJ2-1; 11 bases map to TRBD2. The CDR3 is made up of 14 amino acids. The V gene's germline CDR1 is SQVTM and CDR2 ANQGSEA. The junction had 7 bases not matched to a gene; V was cut back by 8 bases and J by 4 bases. CDR3 nucleotide sequence: TGCAGCATCCTAACTAGCGGGGGATACAATGAGCAGTTCTTC. It encodes CSILTSGGYNEQFF.

This clonotype was picked up many times. The chain links TRBV5-1 to TRBJ2-1; a weak D match, TRBD1 (5 bases). This CDR3 has 13 amino acids. Deletions cut 3 bases from V and 7 bases from J, with 11 bases between. Per the germline V gene, CDR1 is SGHRS and CDR2 is YFSETQ. The CDR3 region is CASSYDRPNEQFF. The CDR3 DNA sequence: TGCGCCAGCAGCTACGACAGACCTAATGAGCAGTTCTTC.

This clonotype was counted many times. J is TRBJ2-4 and V is TRBV6-5; D tentatively reads TRBD1 or TRBD2 (5 bases each). In germline, CDR1 is MNHEY, CDR2 SVGAGI. V lost 9 bases, J lost 5 bases, and 8 bases lay in between. The CDR3 loop spans 11 amino acids. Written as DNA, the CDR3 is TGTGCCAGTCGGGGACAAAACATTCAGTACTTC. Translated, it gives CASRGQNIQYF.

This clonotype was picked up many times. The rearrangement uses TRBV20-1 and TRBJ2-6; D remains unclear. This CDR3 is 14 amino acids long. Trimming shortened V by 3 bases and J by 0 bases, and 6 bases separated the two germline ends. Germline CDR1 and CDR2: DFQATT and SNEGSKA (reference sequence). The CDR3 region has the DNA TGCAGTGCTAGCGCGGACTCTGGGGCCAACGTCCTGACTTTC. This codes for CSASADSGANVLTF.

This clonotype was recorded at least ten times. This chain joins TRBV7-2 and TRBJ2-6; D is uncertain. With 7 bases removed from V and 1 base from J, the gap between germline ends came to 14 bases. Germline CDR1 and CDR2: SGHTA and FQGNSA. This CDR3 has 16 residues. CDR3 in DNA: TGTGCCAGCACCAAAAGCCGGCAATCTGGGGCCAACGTCCTGACTTTC. The encoded protein is CASTKSRQSGANVLTF.

This clonotype showed up many times. The chain joins TRBV20-1 to TRBJ2-7; a weak D match, TRBD1 (5 bases). Germline lookup yields CDR1 DFQATT and CDR2 SNEGSKA (reference sequence). Trimming cost V 6 bases and J 5 bases, with 14 bases left between them. CDR3 size: 12 residues. CDR3 sequence reads: CSAQGRLDEQYF. DNA of the CDR3: TGCAGTGCGCAGGGAAGGCTCGACGAGCAGTACTTC.

This clonotype was seen repeatedly, ten times or more. The CDR3 sequence is CASSTGTENTGELFF. CDR3 DNA: TGTGCCAGCAGCACCGGGACAGAGAACACCGGGGAGCTGTTTTTT. This chain connects TRBV14 to TRBJ2-2, with TRBD1 matching 7 bases. Looked up from germline, CDR1 is SGHDN and CDR2 is FVKESK. Trimming removed 5 bases from V and 1 base from J; junction bases left unmatched: 4. The CDR3 sequence is 15 residues long.

The sample holds many counts of this clonotype. The chain links TRBV20-1 to TRBJ2-7; 8 nucleotides agree with TRBD1. The V gene end was trimmed by 6 bases and the J gene end by 2 bases; junction bases not matched to a gene: 9. The length of the CDR3 is 14 residues. Germline CDR1 and CDR2: DFQATT and SNEGSKA (reference sequence). The CDR3 DNA reads TGCAGTGCCCACAGGACAGGGCAAGCCTACGAGCAGTACTTC. It yields the protein CSAHRTGQAYEQYF.

This clonotype was counted ten times or more. This chain connects TRBV20-1 to TRBJ2-3; no firm D call. CDR1 is DFQATT, CDR2 SNEGSKA, per germline (reference sequence). The CDR3 length is 18 residues. V dropped 4 bases and J dropped 0 bases, with 23 bases sitting between them. CDR3: CSANPPRRKSSSTDTQYF. The DNA of the CDR3 is TGCAGTGCTAACCCCCCCCGGAGAAAATCTTCTAGCACAGATACGCAGTATTTT.